A single sample gave rise to the 5 T cell receptor beta chains below, sequenced in a study of regulatory T cells in long-lasting Graves disease. Libraries of TCR beta came from iRepertoire HTBI primers plus Arm-PCR of CDR3 regions. TCRdb itself ran the multiplex PCR reads through MiXCR, one entry per CDR3 protein. Of some 250,000 distinct CDR3 sequences listed, around 20% are singletons. Regarding time point: newly diagnosed GD, antithyroid drugs for less than 3 months. TCR sequences were obtained from RNA taken from PBMCs. The sequencing here drew on peripheral blood mononuclear cells (PBMCs), taken at new diagnosis, from a patient treated with antithyroid drugs. The receptor set was obtained from a female donor with Graves disease.

This clonotype has ten or more counts. This sequence joins TRBV4-3 and TRBJ1-2; 9 positions match TRBD1. The germline CDR1 and CDR2 sequences are LGHNA and YSLEER. The CDR3 contains 13 residues. J lost 8 bases, V lost 1 base, and 2 bases had no gene match. The DNA of the CDR3 is TGCGCCAGCAGCCAAGGGACAGGGGACGGCTACACCTTC. Protein: CASSQGTGDGYTF.

This clonotype was detected ten times or more. The V call is TRBV12-3 or TRBV12-4, the J call TRBJ1-4; D is uncertain. The CDR3 runs to 17 residues. Trimming stripped 5 bases from V and 6 bases from J, with 22 bases between. The CDR3 protein is CASSPHPGFLAYEKLFF. CDR3 DNA sequence: TGTGCCAGCAGTCCCCACCCCGGGTTTTTGGCATATGAAAAACTGTTTTTT.

The chain couples TRBV7-8 to TRBJ1-1; 8 nucleotides match TRBD1. Unmatched junction bases numbered 4, after V lost 5 bases and J lost 5 bases. Germline loops: CDR1 SGHVS, CDR2 FQNEAQ. CDR3 length: 13 amino acids. The CDR3 region is CASSRDRGTEAFF. In nucleotides, the CDR3 is TGTGCCAGCAGCCGAGACAGGGGAACTGAAGCTTTCTTT. The whole variable domain, filled in from reference TRBV7-8 and TRBJ1-1, reads GAGVSQSPRYKVAKRGQDVALRCDPISGHVSLFWYQQALGQGPEFLTYFQNEAQLDKSGLPSDRFFAERPEGSVSTLKIQRTQQEDSAVYLCASSRDRGTEAFFGQGTRLTVV.

This clonotype has a count of ten or more. J is TRBJ1-4 and V is TRBV15, with TRBD1 matching over 11 bases. The length of the CDR3 is 19 residues. Per germline, CDR1 LNHNV and CDR2 YYDKDF (reference sequence). Unmatched junction bases numbered 9, after V lost 3 bases and J lost 0 bases. The CDR3: CATSSRGQGAAATNEKLFF. DNA of the CDR3: TGTGCCACCAGCAGTCGAGGACAGGGGGCGGCAGCAACTAATGAAAAACTGTTTTTT.

This clonotype was recorded many times. This chain connects TRBV11-3 to TRBJ1-3; the D is unclear. Germline lookup yields CDR1 SGHNT and CDR2 YENEEA. The CDR3 consists of 14 residues. The V gene lost 5 bases and the J gene lost 5 bases, with 13 bases spanning the gap. In DNA form, the CDR3 reads TGTGCCAGCAGCATCGGACTGCGTCGAAACACCATATATTTT. Its translation: CASSIGLRRNTIYF.